The 30 T cell receptor beta chains listed next were all sequenced from one sample in a study of OX40 agonist ivuxolimab in advanced cancers. The table came from immunoSEQ multiplex PCR; TCRdb's copy has only in-frame clones and leaves some out. The table has approximately 89,000 clones, 70% to 90% seen once. Material: CD4+ or CD8+ T cells sorted from blood, obtained in a trial of the OX40 agonist ivuxolimab. These receptors all come from an adult with an advanced solid tumor such as melanoma, head and neck, liver or kidney cancer.

The sample holds one count of this clone. The chain carries TRBV4-1 and TRBJ2-2; 12 bases fit TRBD2. V dropped 4 bases and J dropped 6; count of bases not matched to a gene: 6. The CDR3 extends over 16 amino acids. Per germline, CDR1 MGHRA and CDR2 YSYEKL. CDR3 in amino acids: CASSRPSGRVSGELFF. The CDR3 coding sequence is TGCGCCAGCAGCCGACCTAGCGGGAGGGTATCCGGGGAGCTGTTTTTT.

Only a few counts were recorded for this clone. This chain connects TRBV6-1 to TRBJ2-5, with a tentative D call TRBD1 (6 bases). Trimming cost V 6 bases and J 1 base, with 9 bases left between them. The CDR3 contains 13 residues. From germline, CDR1 is MNHNS and CDR2 SASEGT. CDR3 protein: CASSWTAQETQYF. DNA of the CDR3: TGTGCCAGCAGCTGGACAGCCCAAGAGACCCAGTACTTC.

The chain employs TRBV5-5 and TRBJ2-2, with 7 bases lining up with TRBD1. CDR1 SGHKS and CDR2 YYEKEE come from the germline V gene (reference sequence). The CDR3 contains 15 residues. The V and J ends lost 4 bases and 5 bases, in that order; junction bases with no gene match: 8. In nucleotides, the CDR3 is TGTGCCAGCAGCCCAGGGGGACAAAGGACCGGGGAGCTGTTTTTT. The encoded protein is CASSPGGQRTGELFF.

The chain uses TRBV18 and TRBJ2-7, with D perhaps assigned TRBD1 or TRBD2 (5 bases each). There are 17 residues in the CDR3. CDR1 is KGHSH and CDR2 is LQKENI in the germline V gene. Deletions cut 2 bases from V and 0 bases from J, with 17 bases between. The CDR3 DNA follows: TGTGCCAGCTCACCAAATAACGGGGCGGCCGGCTCCTACGAGCAGTACTTC. Its translation: CASSPNNGAAGSYEQYF.

This chain connects TRBV7-2 to TRBJ1-1; D not certain. The CDR3 has 13 amino acids. V was cut by 7 bases and J by 0 bases, with 9 bases left in between. Germline-derived CDR1 and CDR2 are SGHTA and FQGNSA. DNA of the CDR3: TGTGCCAGCAATACCCAGTTGAACACTGAAGCTTTCTTT. It yields the protein CASNTQLNTEAFF.

The CDR3 DNA is TGTGCCAGCAGCTCACAGCCGCTGGGGAATGAGCAGTTCTTC. It yields the protein CASSSQPLGNEQFF. The V call is TRBV11-3, the J call TRBJ2-1; D unresolved. The V end lost 4 bases, the J end lost 7 bases, and 14 bases lay between the germline ends. Per the germline V gene, CDR1 is SGHNT and CDR2 is YENEEA. The CDR3 has 14 residues.

The chain couples TRBV6-1 to TRBJ2-7, with a weak D call TRBD1 (5 bases). The germline gives CDR1 MNHNS, CDR2 SASEGT. Trimming left V 6 bases short and J 2 bases short, with 11 bases between. The CDR3 extends over 13 amino acids. CDR3 residues: CASSRGRAYEQYF. The CDR3, as DNA: TGTGCCAGCAGCAGAGGCAGGGCCTACGAGCAGTACTTC.

The V call is TRBV28, the J call TRBJ1-5; 7 bases line up with TRBD1. This CDR3 is 16 amino acids long. CDR1 is MDHEN and CDR2 is SYDVKM in the germline V gene. V dropped 4 bases and J dropped 1; count of bases not matched to a gene: 7. The CDR3 loop is CASSSGTATSNQPQHF. The CDR3 DNA follows: TGTGCCAGCAGTTCCGGGACAGCGACCAGCAATCAGCCCCAGCATTTT.

The chain combines TRBV2 with TRBJ1-4, with D possibly matching TRBD1 (6 bases). This CDR3 is 14 amino acids long. From germline, CDR1 is SNHLY and CDR2 FYNNEI. V gave up 6 bases and J gave up 6 bases, with 14 bases separating them. The CDR3: CASRSGGGYEKLFF. CDR3 coding DNA: TGTGCCAGCAGGTCCGGGGGCGGTTATGAAAAACTGTTTTTT.

The chain uses TRBV5-4 and TRBJ2-3; 7 bases align to TRBD1. CDR1 and CDR2 from the germline V gene are SGHNT and YYREEE (reference sequence). The CDR3 is made up of 14 amino acids. The J segment lost 4 bases and the V segment lost 3 bases, leaving 5 bases of the junction unmatched. CDR3 sequence: CASSSEQGADTQYF. The DNA of the CDR3 is TGTGCCAGCAGCTCGGAGCAGGGGGCAGATACGCAGTATTTT.

The rearrangement links TRBV29-1 to TRBJ2-3; D unclear. Germline values: CDR1 SQVTM, CDR2 ANQGSEA. Trimming pared 3 bases from V and 6 bases from J, leaving 10 bases between. There are 12 residues in the CDR3. CDR3 DNA: TGCAGCGTTGACAGTGGGGTGGATACGCAGTATTTT. Translating it yields CSVDSGVDTQYF.

The rearrangement joins TRBV10-3 to TRBJ1-2; possibly TRBD1 for D (5 bases). Germline V gene lookup returns CDR1 ENHRY and CDR2 SYGVKD. V was pared by 8 bases and J by 4 bases, with 14 bases between. The CDR3 has 13 amino acids. CDR3 coding DNA: TGTGCCATCGGGGGGGGAGGCTTCTATGGCTACACCTTC. Its translation is CAIGGGGFYGYTF.

The V call is TRBV5-4, the J call TRBJ2-2; 9 bases are a match to TRBD2. The CDR3 has 18 residues. The germline CDR1 and CDR2 sequences are SGHNT and YYREEE (reference sequence). V trimming: 5 bases; J trimming: 6 bases; junction bases outside the gene matches: 17. The CDR3 spells CASRANEYGTSFPGELFF. The DNA for the CDR3 is TGTGCCAGCAGAGCGAACGAATATGGGACTAGCTTTCCCGGGGAGCTGTTTTTT.

V gene TRBV6-6 combines with J gene TRBJ2-3; D may match TRBD1 or TRBD2 (5 bases each). V was clipped by 6 bases and J by 1 base, with 14 bases between them. Germline values: CDR1 MNHNY, CDR2 SVGAGI (reference sequence). The CDR3 contains 15 residues. The CDR3 region is CASSPGRLGTDTQYF. The DNA of the CDR3 is TGTGCCAGCAGCCCGGGACGGCTAGGCACAGATACGCAGTATTTT.

V and J are TRBV5-1 and TRBJ2-1, with 8 bases fitting TRBD2. Germline V lookup: CDR1 SGHRS, CDR2 YFSETQ. The V gene end was trimmed by 8 bases and the J gene end by 9 bases; junction bases not matched to a gene: 13. The CDR3 has 14 residues. The CDR3 nucleotides read TGCGCCAGTCGACCGGGACTAGGGACCGGTGAGCAGTTCTTC. It is translated as CASRPGLGTGEQFF.

DNA of the CDR3: TGCGCCAGCAGCCAAGAAAAGGTCAGCTATGGCTACACCTTC. Translation: CASSQEKVSYGYTF. V and J are TRBV4-1 and TRBJ1-2, with unresolved D. Germline-derived CDR1 and CDR2 are MGHRA and YSYEKL. The CDR3 contains 14 residues. Trimming shortened V by 0 bases and J by 4 bases, and 9 bases separated the two germline ends.

The gene calls are TRBV7-2 and TRBJ2-4, with D perhaps given as TRBD1 or TRBD2 (5 bases each). The CDR3 runs 15 residues. Germline lookup yields CDR1 SGHTA and CDR2 FQGNSA. V lost 5 bases and J lost 5, with 16 bases in between. The CDR3 sequence: CASSPPGTVQNIQYF. The CDR3, as DNA: TGTGCCAGCAGCCCCCCCGGGACGGTTCAAAACATTCAGTACTTC.

V gene TRBV30 combines with J gene TRBJ1-5; no clear D gene. Trimming removed 0 bases at V and 0 bases at J, with 12 bases between. CDR3 length equals 16 residues. Germline CDR1 and CDR2: GTSNPN and SVGIG (reference sequence). CDR3 in DNA: TGTGCCTGGAGTGTGAGAGGACGGTATAGCAATCAGCCCCAGCATTTT. This encodes CAWSVRGRYSNQPQHF.

V and J are TRBV7-2 and TRBJ2-7; the match to TRBD2 covers 10 bases. CDR3 length: 15 amino acids. The V gene's germline CDR1 is SGHTA and CDR2 FQGNSA. The junction had 7 bases not matched to a gene; V was cut back by 2 bases and J by 6 bases. The DNA of the CDR3 is TGTGCCAGCAGCTTAAACGCTAGCGGGAGACGCGAGCAGTACTTC. It codes for CASSLNASGRREQYF.

This chain links TRBV4-1 with TRBJ2-7; no clear D gene. Trimming shortened V by 3 bases and J by 6 bases, and 9 bases separated the two germline ends. Germline V gene data show CDR1 as MGHRA and CDR2 as YSYEKL. CDR3 size: 12 residues. The DNA of the CDR3 is TGCGCCAGCAGCCAGCCAGTTGGCGAGCAGTACTTC. Translating gives CASSQPVGEQYF.

The chain employs TRBV21-1 and TRBJ2-6; the table's D call, TRBD1, was not checked against the DNA. TRBV21-1 is a recognized pseudogene. The CDR3 is 15 residues long. CDR3 in amino acids: CASSKGGAGANVLTF. In DNA, the CDR3 is TGTGCCAGCAGCAAAGGGGGCGCTGGGGCCAACGTCCTGACTTTC.

This sequence joins TRBV15 and TRBJ2-1; a weak D match, TRBD2 (6 bases). Germline CDR1 is LNHNV and CDR2 is YYDKDF (reference sequence). V was trimmed by 0 bases and J by 0 bases, leaving 15 bases between them. CDR3 length equals 18 residues. This CDR3 is CATSRDLGGMSSYNEQFF. CDR3 DNA sequence: TGTGCCACCAGCAGAGATTTGGGCGGGATGAGCTCCTACAATGAGCAGTTCTTC.

This clone occurred a few times. This chain joins TRBV19 and TRBJ1-2, with D hard to call. Trimming took 1 base from V and 4 from J, leaving 10 bases between them. The CDR3 runs to 14 residues. Germline V gene sequence: CDR1 LNHDA, CDR2 SQIVND (reference sequence). The CDR3 loop is CASSIGQGRYGYTF. The DNA of the CDR3 is TGTGCCAGTAGTATAGGACAAGGACGCTATGGCTACACCTTC.

As for this clone: In the same sample, other DNA sequences code for this CDR3. This rearrangement joins TRBV25-1 to TRBJ1-6, with D hard to call. V lost 4 bases to trimming and J lost 0 bases, with 7 bases between them. The germline gives CDR1 MGHDK, CDR2 SYGVNS. The CDR3 loop spans 15 amino acids. CDR3 sequence (DNA): TGTGCCAGCAGTGGTGGCCTCTCCTATAATTCACCCCTCCACTTT. Translation: CASSGGLSYNSPLHF.

This chain uses TRBV28 with TRBJ2-7, with D tentatively TRBD2 (6 bases). Germline loops: CDR1 MDHEN, CDR2 SYDVKM. The CDR3 runs 16 residues. The V gene lost 7 bases and the J gene lost 4 bases, with 23 bases spanning the gap. Here the CDR3 DNA reads TGTGCCAGCAATGGGGGACTGGGGAGACCACCTTACGAGCAGTACTTC. Encoded protein: CASNGGLGRPPYEQYF.

The chain is built from TRBV15 and TRBJ2-3, with D maybe TRBD2 (5 bases). This CDR3 contains 16 residues. Trimming took off 5 bases at V and 0 bases at J, with 15 bases between the two ends. From germline, CDR1 is LNHNV and CDR2 YYDKDF (reference sequence). CDR3 sequence (DNA): TGTGCCACCAGCGTAAGCTTGGGCGGGAGCACAGATACGCAGTATTTT. Amino acid sequence: CATSVSLGGSTDTQYF.

This chain connects TRBV7-3 to TRBJ1-6; D gene ambiguous. The length of the CDR3 is 12 residues. Trimming took off 3 bases at V and 6 bases at J, with 3 bases between the two ends. CDR1 is SGHTA and CDR2 is FQGTGA in the germline V gene. The CDR3 coding sequence is TGTGCCAGCAGCTTCAGTAATTCACCCCTCCACTTT. It encodes CASSFSNSPLHF.

J is TRBJ2-3 and V is TRBV10-3; perhaps TRBD2 as D (5 bases). The CDR3 is made up of 14 amino acids. Germline CDR1 and CDR2: ENHRY and SYGVKD. Trimming shortened V by 6 bases and J by 0 bases, and 10 bases separated the two germline ends. CDR3: CAISPSGSTDTQYF. The CDR3 region has the DNA TGTGCCATCAGCCCGAGCGGTAGCACAGATACGCAGTATTTT.

This chain uses TRBV7-2 with TRBJ2-3, with 11 bases identical to TRBD2. Germline CDR1 reads SGHTA; CDR2 reads FQGNSA. Germline trimming cut 1 base from V and 11 bases from J; bases unmatched to any gene: 11. This CDR3 is built from 16 residues. The DNA of the CDR3 is TGTGCCAGCAGCTTAGACGGACTAGCGGGCGCCGTGGGGCAGTATTTT. Amino acid sequence: CASSLDGLAGAVGQYF.

V and J are TRBV7-2 and TRBJ2-1; 7 bases fit TRBD2. CDR3 size: 17 residues. Trimming removed 5 bases from V and 6 bases from J; junction bases left unmatched: 16. Per the germline V gene, CDR1 is SGHTA and CDR2 is FQGNSA. CDR3 sequence reads: CASSAVGFSSGFNEQFF. CDR3 DNA sequence: TGTGCCAGCAGCGCAGTGGGGTTCTCTAGCGGATTCAATGAGCAGTTCTTC.